One and the same sample provided the 32 T cell receptor beta chains below, sequenced in a study of blood T cells in healthy people across ages. Through a sample-barcoded 5' primer and a J-beta primer mix, a second PCR was run for roughly 6 to 12 cycles. A single record per CDR3 protein comes from TCRdb applying MiXCR to the 5' RACE reads. The sample carries 780,000 or so distinct CDR3 sequences, roughly three fifths recorded once. The sequencing sample was made of blood. Receptor source: a man aged 40-50 years in good health.

The chain has TRBV12-3 or TRBV12-4 and TRBJ1-1; D gene ambiguous. The CDR3 covers 13 residues. The ends were cut back, 2 bases at V and 6 bases at J, with 10 bases in the middle. The CDR3 nucleotides read TGTGCCAGCAGTTTACTCCCGAGTTCTGAAGCTTTCTTT. Translating gives CASSLLPSSEAFF.

In DNA form, the CDR3 reads TGTGCCAGCAGTTGGGGCAGGGGACAGGACGAGCAGTACTTC. Translation gives CASSWGRGQDEQYF. V and J are TRBV27 and TRBJ2-7; 8 bases agree with TRBD1. Germline V lookup: CDR1 MNHEY, CDR2 SMNVEV (reference sequence). J lost 5 bases, V lost 4 bases, and 7 bases had no gene match. The CDR3 contains 14 residues.

The genes are TRBV19 and TRBJ2-5; 9 bases line up with TRBD2. With the DNA end fitting TRBJ2-7 better, the J assignment may be wrong. This CDR3 is built from 13 residues. Germline V gives CDR1 LNHDA, CDR2 SQIVND (reference sequence). The CDR3 spells CASASGVIYEQYF. DNA for the CDR3: TGTGCCAGTGCTAGCGGGGTGATCTACGAGCAGTACTTC.

The chain links TRBV24-1 to TRBJ2-7; D might be TRBD2 (6 bases). Germline V gives CDR1 KGHDR, CDR2 SFDVKD. The CDR3 contains 12 residues. V was cut by 10 bases and J by 1 base, with 10 bases left in between. This chain's CDR3 is CATSGSSYEQYF. CDR3 coding DNA: TGTGCCACTAGCGGTTCATCCTACGAGCAGTACTTC.

The count of this clonotype is one. V usage is TRBV19 and J usage is TRBJ1-2; D not resolved. Germline V gene lookup returns CDR1 LNHDA and CDR2 SQIVND (reference sequence). The CDR3 consists of 15 residues. Trimming shortened V by 0 bases and J by 3 bases, and 11 bases separated the two germline ends. Here the CDR3 DNA reads TGTGCCAGTAGTATAGATCAGGCGGACTACTATGGCTACACCTTC. Translation: CASSIDQADYYGYTF.

The rearrangement joins TRBV6-5 to TRBJ2-7, with D possibly being TRBD2 (7 bases). This CDR3 is built from 15 residues. The V and J ends lost 6 bases and 6 bases respectively, with 21 bases between them. Looked up from germline, CDR1 is MNHEY and CDR2 is SVGAGI. CDR3 amino acids: CASRGGGDQGREQYF. CDR3 sequence (DNA): TGTGCCAGCAGGGGAGGGGGAGATCAGGGACGCGAGCAGTACTTC.

This sequence joins TRBV29-1 and TRBJ2-1; D is undetermined. Germline V lookup: CDR1 SQVTM, CDR2 ANQGSEA. Trimming removed 0 bases from V and 3 bases from J, with 15 bases in between. The CDR3 has 16 residues. The CDR3 sequence: CSVEDRASENYNEQFF. CDR3 coding DNA: TGCAGCGTTGAAGATCGGGCTAGTGAAAACTACAATGAGCAGTTCTTC.

This clonotype was counted at least ten times. The chain recombines TRBV6-5 with TRBJ2-6, with D possibly TRBD1 on 6 matching bases. From germline, CDR1 is MNHEY and CDR2 SVGAGI. Deletions cut 6 bases from V and 0 bases from J, with 9 bases between. The CDR3 totals 15 residues. DNA of the CDR3: TGTGCCAGCAGCTACAGGGTCTCTGGGGCCAACGTCCTGACTTTC. It is translated as CASSYRVSGANVLTF.

This clonotype was seen a handful of times. V is TRBV5-6 and J is TRBJ2-4; no clear D. V was cut by 2 bases and J by 2 bases, with 8 bases left in between. The CDR3 sequence is 14 residues long. The V gene's germline CDR1 is SGHDT and CDR2 YYEEEE. This CDR3 is CASSFVGSKNIQYF. CDR3 bases: TGTGCCAGCAGCTTTGTGGGATCCAAAAACATTCAGTACTTC.

The V and J genes are TRBV7-9 and TRBJ1-4; unclear D gene. Germline CDR1 and CDR2: SEHNR and FQNEAQ (reference sequence). This CDR3 has 14 residues. V was clipped by 4 bases and J by 8 bases, with 14 bases between them. This CDR3 reads CASSSTTAREKLFF. In nucleotides, the CDR3 is TGTGCCAGCAGCTCCACAACTGCTAGAGAAAAACTGTTTTTT.

The genes are TRBV29-1 and TRBJ2-5, with TRBD2 matching 10 bases. The J call may be in error: the DNA end matches TRBJ2-7 better. Germline values: CDR1 SQVTM, CDR2 ANQGSEA. CDR3 length equals 13 residues. The CDR3 reads CSVLGLAEDEQYF. As DNA, the CDR3 is TGCAGCGTTTTAGGACTAGCGGAGGACGAGCAGTACTTC.

This clonotype showed up just a few times. The DNA for the CDR3 is TGTGCCAGCAGCGCGACACTAGCGGGAGCTCAGGAGACCCAGTACTTC. It yields the protein CASSATLAGAQETQYF. The chain is built from TRBV7-9 and TRBJ2-5; 11 bases are a match to TRBD2. CDR1 and CDR2 from the germline V gene are SEHNR and FQNEAQ (reference sequence). Trimming at V came to 5 bases and at J to 5 bases, leaving 10 bases not matched to a gene. The CDR3 runs to 16 residues.

This chain links TRBV29-1 with TRBJ1-2; possibly TRBD1 for D (5 bases). CDR3 length equals 15 residues. CDR1 and CDR2 from the germline V gene are SQVTM and ANQGSEA. The V and J ends lost 1 base and 7 bases respectively, with 19 bases between them. DNA for the CDR3: TGCAGCGTTGAAGGGGCTGGGGACTTTTGGGCTGGCTACACCTTC. Residues: CSVEGAGDFWAGYTF.

This clonotype was seen more than once but under ten times. V usage is TRBV24-1 and J usage is TRBJ2-4; 10 bases agree with TRBD2. Judging by the DNA end, TRBJ2-5 fits better; the J call may be wrong. This CDR3 has 16 amino acids. The germline CDR1 and CDR2 sequences are KGHDR and SFDVKD. CDR3 coding DNA: TGTGCCACCAGTGAAGAACAGCGGGGGGGTGGTGAGACCCAGTACTTC. It encodes CATSEEQRGGGETQYF.

V usage is TRBV11-2 and J usage is TRBJ1-2; D gene unclear. CDR3 length: 15 residues. V was pared by 5 bases and J by 2 bases, with 15 bases between. Germline-derived CDR1 and CDR2 are SGHAT and FQNNGV. The CDR3 here is CASSIQPEENYGYTF. For the CDR3, the DNA is TGTGCCAGCAGCATCCAACCTGAGGAAAACTATGGCTACACCTTC.

This sequence joins TRBV2 and TRBJ2-3; weak D call: TRBD2 (6 bases). Germline V lookup: CDR1 SNHLY, CDR2 FYNNEI. V was shortened by 7 bases and J by 5 bases, with 13 bases between the two germline ends. The length of the CDR3 is 13 residues. CDR3 sequence reads: CASTPQGGDTQYF. The DNA for the CDR3 is TGTGCCAGCACGCCGCAGGGAGGAGATACGCAGTATTTT.

This chain connects TRBV5-1 to TRBJ2-1; 10 bases are shared with TRBD2. With 4 bases clipped from V and 9 bases from J, the junction kept 16 bases outside the gene matches. The CDR3 is 17 residues long. Germline V gives CDR1 SGHRS, CDR2 YFSETQ. The CDR3 spells CASSPHGGSSGSIEQFF. The CDR3 nucleotides read TGCGCCAGCAGCCCCCACGGGGGGTCTAGCGGGAGCATTGAGCAGTTCTTC. Supplemented by reference TRBV5-1 and TRBJ2-1, the full variable domain reads KAGVTQTPRYLIKTRGQQVTLSCSPISGHRSVSWYQQTPGQGLQFLFEYFSETQRNKGNFPGRFSGRQFSNSRSEMNVSTLELGDSALYLCASSPHGGSSGSIEQFFGPGTRLTVL.

The rearrangement links TRBV15 to TRBJ1-2, with TRBD1 matching over 10 bases. CDR3 length equals 15 residues. The V and J ends lost 5 bases and 4 bases, in that order; junction bases with no gene match: 7. Germline CDR1 LNHNV, CDR2 YYDKDF (reference sequence). CDR3 residues: CATSGTGTGAYGYTF. In nucleotides, the CDR3 is TGTGCCACCAGCGGGACCGGGACAGGGGCCTATGGCTACACCTTC.

A single count supports this clonotype. V is TRBV28 and J is TRBJ2-4, with D unclear. The germline V gene has CDR1 MDHEN and CDR2 SYDVKM. The CDR3 has 16 amino acids. V lost 4 bases and J 9 bases, leaving 22 bases between the germline ends. CDR3 residues: CASSSLEPNLLSIQYF. The CDR3 DNA reads as TGTGCCAGCAGTTCCCTAGAGCCGAATCTGCTAAGCATTCAGTACTTC.

This clonotype was seen repeatedly, ten times or more. This chain connects TRBV6-5 to TRBJ2-3; 7 nucleotides agree with TRBD1. CDR3 size: 12 residues. Germline V gene data show CDR1 as MNHEY and CDR2 as SVGAGI. V was pared by 10 bases and J by 1 base, with 2 bases of the junction left unmatched. In nucleotides, the CDR3 is TGTGCCATCGGACAGGGCACAGATACGCAGTATTTT. Amino acid sequence: CAIGQGTDTQYF.

This clonotype turned up a few times. This chain connects TRBV7-2 to TRBJ2-5; 13 bases map to TRBD2. Germline values: CDR1 SGHTA, CDR2 FQGNSA. The CDR3 extends over 15 amino acids. V lost 8 bases to trimming and J lost 11 bases; unmatched junction nucleotides: 14. The CDR3 loop reads CASVVMGLAGIGQYF. In DNA form, the CDR3 reads TGTGCCAGCGTGGTCATGGGACTAGCGGGAATTGGGCAGTACTTC.

The V gene is TRBV28, the J gene TRBJ2-1; D unclear. Germline-derived CDR1 and CDR2 are MDHEN and SYDVKM. Trimming took off 6 bases at V and 0 bases at J, with 18 bases between the two ends. The CDR3 length is 17 residues. This CDR3 is CASSPRTSPGSYNEQFF. CDR3 nucleotide sequence: TGTGCCAGCAGCCCGAGGACGTCGCCTGGCTCCTACAATGAGCAGTTCTTC.

The rearrangement links TRBV12-3 or TRBV12-4 to TRBJ1-1, with D possibly TRBD1 on 6 matching bases. Between the trimmed V and J ends, which lost 7 bases and 3 bases, there was a span of 15 bases. This CDR3 spans 14 amino acids. The CDR3 sequence: CASTRIKGDTEAFF. The CDR3 nucleotides read TGTGCCAGCACTAGAATAAAGGGGGACACTGAAGCTTTCTTT.

This clonotype was seen a single time. This chain links TRBV2 with TRBJ1-5, with 7 nucleotides matching TRBD1. The CDR3 length is 14 residues. Germline trimming cut 7 bases from V and 0 bases from J; bases unmatched to any gene: 3. Germline V lookup: CDR1 SNHLY, CDR2 FYNNEI. The CDR3 DNA reads as TGTGCCAGCACTTGGGACAGTAGCAATCAGCCCCAGCATTTT. Its protein is CASTWDSSNQPQHF.

This clonotype has a handful of counts. This chain connects TRBV3-1 to TRBJ2-3; 9 bases fit TRBD1. Germline values: CDR1 LGHDT, CDR2 YNNKEL (reference sequence). The trim removed 1 base at V and 6 bases at J, leaving 11 bases unmatched. The CDR3 totals 17 residues. The CDR3: CASSQARGQGDPDTQYF. The CDR3 DNA reads as TGTGCCAGCAGCCAAGCCAGGGGACAGGGAGATCCGGATACGCAGTATTTT.

J is TRBJ2-4 and V is TRBV29-1; 7 bases agree with TRBD2. The CDR3 totals 12 residues. Germline CDR1 is SQVTM and CDR2 is ANQGSEA. The CDR3: CIAIDPAGEQYF. CDR3 DNA: TGCATCGCAATCGATCCCGCGGGGGAGCAGTACTTC.

V usage is TRBV3-1 and J usage is TRBJ2-1; 7 nucleotides match TRBD2. Germline CDR1 reads LGHDT; CDR2 reads YNNKEL (reference sequence). The length of the CDR3 is 14 residues. V lost 1 base to trimming and J lost 10 bases; unmatched junction nucleotides: 7. In DNA form, the CDR3 reads TGTGCCAGCAGCCAAGGGACTAGTCCCTCCGAGCAGTTCTTC. As protein: CASSQGTSPSEQFF.

The chain couples TRBV10-2 to TRBJ2-7, with D possibly being TRBD1 or TRBD2 (5 bases each). The V gene lost 3 bases and the J gene lost 10 bases, with 10 bases spanning the gap. This CDR3 has 11 residues. The germline gives CDR1 WSHSY, CDR2 SAAADI. The DNA for the CDR3 is TGCGCCAGCAGTGAACGAGGGGCCCAGTACTTC. Amino acid sequence: CASSERGAQYF.

This chain links TRBV25-1 with TRBJ2-7; weak D call: TRBD1 (5 bases). The J call may be mistaken, given a closer DNA end match to TRBJ2-5. The CDR3 is made up of 15 amino acids. CDR1 MGHDK and CDR2 SYGVNS come from the germline V gene. CDR3 bases: TGTGCCAGCAGGACAGTTGGTTTAGTATCAGAGACCCAGTACTTC. Translation: CASRTVGLVSETQYF.

This clonotype occurred once. DNA of the CDR3: TGCGCCAGCAGCTCGGTTGATAACTATGGCTACACCTTC. Protein product: CASSSVDNYGYTF. The chain couples TRBV5-1 to TRBJ1-2; D gene ambiguous. Trimming pared 3 bases from V and 1 base from J, leaving 7 bases between. Germline values: CDR1 SGHRS, CDR2 YFSETQ. The CDR3 spans 13 residues.

This clonotype came up a few times. The chain links TRBV7-8 to TRBJ2-5; tentatively, D is TRBD1 (6 bases). The V end lost 2 bases, the J end lost 4 bases, and 20 bases lay between the germline ends. The CDR3 runs to 17 residues. The germline V gene has CDR1 SGHVS and CDR2 FQNEAQ. In DNA, the CDR3 is TGTGCCAGCAGCTTAAGGCCCCCAGGGACAAGTGGAGAGACCCAGTACTTC. As protein: CASSLRPPGTSGETQYF.

This chain joins TRBV2 and TRBJ1-1; TRBD1 matches 7 bases. This CDR3 has 14 residues. Germline V CDR1 and CDR2: SNHLY, FYNNEI. After removal of 6 bases from V and 6 bases from J, the junction contained 10 bases not matched to a gene. This chain's CDR3 is CASSEQGSSSEAFF. The CDR3 nucleotides read TGTGCCAGCAGCGAACAGGGGTCGTCTTCTGAAGCTTTCTTT.